These 21 T cell receptor beta chains came from one sample sequenced in a study of patients with pleural tuberculosis. TCRdb re-called the reads with MiXCR, one entry per CDR3 protein. The table lists around 30,000 distinct CDR3 sequences, over 15% of them singletons. Input material: peripheral blood. The receptors shown here come from a human donor with pleural tuberculosis.

This clonotype was counted a few times. Being one base from a much bigger clone, this may be a read error. The V gene is TRBV7-9, the J gene TRBJ1-2, with a possible D match to TRBD1 (6 bases). This CDR3 spans 13 amino acids. Germline V gene data show CDR1 as SEHNR and CDR2 as FQNEAQ (reference sequence). DNA for the CDR3: TGTGCCAGCAGCTTTCCAGGGGAGTCTGGCTACCCCTTC. Its translation: CASSFPGESGYPF.

As to this clonotype: The missing conserved phenylalanine or tryptophan at the end of this CDR3 makes a read error likely. This rearrangement joins TRBV20-1 to TRBJ1-6; D may be TRBD1 (5 bases). Germline V CDR1 and CDR2: DFQATT, SNEGSKA (reference sequence). V was pared by 5 bases and J by 13 bases, with 18 bases between. The CDR3 runs to 13 residues. The DNA for the CDR3 is TGCAGTGCTCCCTCGACAGTGTGGTCGCCCCTCCACTCT. Translating it yields CSAPSTVWSPLHS.

This clonotype showed up many times. This chain connects TRBV29-1 to TRBJ1-5; TRBD1 matches at 7 bases. The CDR3 spans 13 residues. Germline-derived CDR1 and CDR2 are SQVTM and ANQGSEA. The junction had 4 bases not matched to a gene; V was cut back by 3 bases and J by 5 bases. As DNA, the CDR3 is TGCAGCGTTGAGTCAGGGGGTGATCAGCCCCAGCATTTT. Protein: CSVESGGDQPQHF.

In this sample, this clonotype turned up many times. CDR3 region: CASSIGGTAAEKLFF. CDR3 DNA: TGTGCCAGCAGTATCGGAGGGACGGCTGCTGAAAAACTGTTTTTT. The V call is TRBV28, the J call TRBJ1-4; tentative D call: TRBD1 (5 bases). The germline gives CDR1 MDHEN, CDR2 SYDVKM. The CDR3 contains 15 residues. Trimming shortened V by 5 bases and J by 7 bases, and 17 bases separated the two germline ends.

This clonotype was counted at least ten times. This chain uses TRBV4-3 with TRBJ2-3; D remains ambiguous. The CDR3 extends over 15 amino acids. The germline V and J ends were trimmed by 0 bases and 4 bases, with 11 bases remaining between them. The germline CDR1 and CDR2 sequences are LGHNA and YSLEER. CDR3 protein: CASSQDWRGSDTQYF. The CDR3 DNA reads TGCGCCAGCAGCCAAGATTGGCGAGGCTCAGATACGCAGTATTTT.

This clonotype has a count of ten or more. This chain connects TRBV4-1 to TRBJ2-7, with D possibly TRBD2 on 6 matching bases. The CDR3 extends over 15 amino acids. Trimming took 0 bases from V and 2 from J, leaving 11 bases between them. The germline gives CDR1 MGHRA, CDR2 YSYEKL. The CDR3 is CASSQDPSSAYEQYF. The CDR3 DNA follows: TGCGCCAGCAGCCAAGATCCATCTAGCGCCTACGAGCAGTACTTC.

In its sample, this clonotype was seen many times. The CDR3: CASSWGSSQAFF. Here the CDR3 DNA reads TGTGCCAGCAGTTGGGGGTCAAGTCAAGCTTTCTTT. The gene calls are TRBV25-1 and TRBJ1-1, with a possible D match to TRBD1 (5 bases). V lost 5 bases, J lost 9 bases, and 13 bases lay in between. The CDR3 contains 12 residues. Germline V CDR1 and CDR2: MGHDK, SYGVNS.

Comments on this clonotype: One junction end does not reproduce the germline sequence, and a read error may be involved. The gene calls are TRBV20-1 and TRBJ1-1, with TRBD1 as a possible D gene (5 bases). The CDR3 spans 13 residues. Per germline, CDR1 DFQATT and CDR2 SNEGSKA (reference sequence). The DNA for the CDR3 is TGCAGTGCTGGAGATAGGGACAACACTGAAGCTTTCTTT. Residues: CSAGDRDNTEAFF.

This clonotype is medium-sized within its sample. The chain is built from TRBV28 and TRBJ1-1, with unresolved D. Germline lookup yields CDR1 MDHEN and CDR2 SYDVKM. The V and J ends lost 6 bases and 3 bases respectively, with 14 bases between them. The CDR3 covers 14 residues. DNA of the CDR3: TGTGCCAGCAGGTGGGCGGTAAGTTACACTGAAGCTTTCTTT. It encodes CASRWAVSYTEAFF. The whole variable domain, remainder taken from reference TRBV28 and TRBJ1-1, is DVKVTQSSRYLVKRTGEKVFLECVQDMDHENMFWYRQDPGLGLRLIYFSYDVKMKEKGDIPEGYSVSREKKERFSLILESASTNQTSMYLCASRWAVSYTEAFFGQGTRLTVV.

By share of the sample, this clonotype is medium-sized. V usage is TRBV27 and J usage is TRBJ1-1, with D tentatively TRBD1 (6 bases). Germline values: CDR1 MNHEY, CDR2 SMNVEV (reference sequence). This CDR3 contains 11 residues. V shed 4 bases and J shed 8 bases, with 8 bases lying between them. The CDR3 loop reads CASSSTGEAFF. DNA of the CDR3: TGTGCCAGCAGTTCAACAGGGGAAGCTTTCTTT.

There are many counts of this clonotype. The rearrangement joins TRBV3-1 to TRBJ2-5; D perhaps matches TRBD1 (6 bases). In germline, CDR1 is LGHDT, CDR2 YNNKEL (reference sequence). The CDR3 loop spans 17 amino acids. V was trimmed by 4 bases and J by 0 bases, leaving 18 bases between them. The CDR3 spells CASSPRGGPSDQETQYF. CDR3 sequence (DNA): TGTGCCAGCAGCCCAAGAGGGGGACCGAGCGACCAAGAGACCCAGTACTTC.

There are many counts of this clonotype. V usage is TRBV28 and J usage is TRBJ2-3; no definite D call. Deletions cut 6 bases from V and 6 bases from J, with 13 bases between. The CDR3 is 13 residues long. CDR1 and CDR2 from the germline V gene are MDHEN and SYDVKM. CDR3 residues: CASSPGWADTQYF. In DNA, the CDR3 is TGTGCCAGCAGCCCAGGTTGGGCGGATACGCAGTATTTT.

A word on this clonotype: The missing conserved phenylalanine or tryptophan at the end of this CDR3 makes a read error likely. This chain joins TRBV6-2 or TRBV6-3 and TRBJ1-5; D unresolved. This CDR3 is built from 13 residues. From germline, CDR1 is MNHEY and CDR2 SVGEGT. The CDR3 DNA is TGTGCCATCAACGACCATAGCAATCGGCCCCAGCATCTT. Its protein product is CAINDHSNRPQHL.

This clonotype was counted at least ten times. The gene calls are TRBV2 and TRBJ2-5, with 11 bases fitting TRBD2. V shed 4 bases and J 4 bases; nucleotides not matched to a gene: 2. The CDR3 spans 14 residues. Germline assignment: CDR1 SNHLY and CDR2 FYNNEI. Here the CDR3 DNA reads TGTGCCAGCAGTGTAGGACTAGCGGGAGAGACCCAGTACTTC. Translation gives CASSVGLAGETQYF.

The rearrangement uses TRBV11-3 and TRBJ2-7; 14 bases map to TRBD2. This CDR3 contains 15 residues. Germline loops: CDR1 SGHNT, CDR2 YENEEA. Unmatched junction bases numbered 6, after V lost 5 bases and J lost 6 bases. The CDR3 coding sequence is TGTGCCAGCAGCCCGTCCGGGACTAGCGGGAGCGAGCAGTACTTC. Encoded protein: CASSPSGTSGSEQYF.

J is TRBJ1-1 and V is TRBV3-1, with D unresolved. V shed 8 bases and J shed 2 bases, with 9 bases lying between them. Germline V CDR1 and CDR2: LGHDT, YNNKEL (reference sequence). This CDR3 comprises 12 residues. Here the CDR3 reads CASRGTNTEAFF. As DNA, the CDR3 is TGTGCCAGCCGCGGAACAAACACTGAAGCTTTCTTT.

This clonotype was counted ten times or more. The V and J genes are TRBV7-2 and TRBJ2-1; 8 bases align to TRBD1. The V segment lost 5 bases and the J segment 4 bases; nucleotides outside the gene matches: 4. Germline V CDR1 and CDR2: SGHTA, FQGNSA. This CDR3 has 14 residues. The CDR3 DNA sequence: TGTGCCAGCAGCCCCCGACAGGGGTACAATGAGCAGTTCTTC. The encoded protein is CASSPRQGYNEQFF.

By sample share, this clonotype is medium-sized. The chain recombines TRBV6-1 with TRBJ1-5; 9 bases agree with TRBD1. This CDR3 spans 15 amino acids. The ends lost 7 bases at V and 1 base at J; junction bases unmatched: 5. Looked up from germline, CDR1 is MNHNS and CDR2 is SASEGT. CDR3 amino acids: CASMIQGASNQPQHF. CDR3 coding DNA: TGTGCCAGCATGATACAGGGGGCGAGCAATCAGCCCCAGCATTTT.

The V and J genes are TRBV5-1 and TRBJ2-7; D perhaps matches TRBD2 (5 bases). With 5 bases removed from V and 5 bases from J, the gap between germline ends came to 14 bases. Germline loops: CDR1 SGHRS, CDR2 YFSETQ. The CDR3 length is 13 residues. CDR3 nucleotide sequence: TGCGCCAGCAGTGCGGGCGTTCGGGACGAGCAGTACTTC. It encodes CASSAGVRDEQYF. Together with reference TRBV5-1 and TRBJ2-7, the CDR3 gives the full variable domain: KAGVTQTPRYLIKTRGQQVTLSCSPISGHRSVSWYQQTPGQGLQFLFEYFSETQRNKGNFPGRFSGRQFSNSRSEMNVSTLELGDSALYLCASSAGVRDEQYFGPGTRLTVT.

Many counts were recorded for this clonotype. V usage is TRBV7-2 and J usage is TRBJ2-1; 9 bases match TRBD2. V was clipped by 5 bases and J by 7 bases; unmatched bases: 15. The CDR3 is made up of 17 amino acids. Looked up from germline, CDR1 is SGHTA and CDR2 is FQGNSA. The CDR3 loop is CASSTPPGAGGSNEQFF. In DNA, the CDR3 is TGTGCCAGCAGCACCCCCCCTGGAGCGGGGGGATCAAATGAGCAGTTCTTC.

This clonotype was detected ten times or more. V gene TRBV27 combines with J gene TRBJ1-5; the D is unclear. Germline CDR1 reads MNHEY; CDR2 reads SMNVEV (reference sequence). Trimming left V 6 bases short and J 3 bases short, with 12 bases between. The CDR3 covers 14 residues. The CDR3 nucleotides read TGTGCCAGCAGCTTCGGGCAGACCAATCAGCCCCAGCATTTT. Protein: CASSFGQTNQPQHF.